The subject of this entry is one T cell receptor beta chain. Its specificity is unknown. This table comes from immunoSEQ multiplex PCR, and its TCRdb copy is limited to in-frame clones, with some not included. Among more than 150,000 clones, approximately 92% were seen once, and the ten largest hold 10%. These data come from a study of T cell responses to AZD1222 COVID-19 vaccine. Study-wide points: Repertoires were collected only later (after the peak T cell response had occurred).

CDR3 length equals 12 residues. The germline V and J ends were trimmed by 5 bases and 16 bases, with 18 bases remaining between them. Germline V gives CDR1 SGHTA, CDR2 FQGNSA. The material sequenced was peripheral blood, taken on day 0 of AZD1222 vaccination. The V and J genes are TRBV7-2 and TRBJ2-1; possibly TRBD2 for D (6 bases). The origin of this receptor is an adult in good health. The CDR3 region is CASSLIGSLFFF. In DNA, the CDR3 is TGTGCCAGCAGCCTTATCGGGAGTCTCTTTTTCTTC.